The 25 T cell receptor beta chains listed next were all sequenced from one sample in a study of blood T cell repertoires in COVID-19. Measured with immunoSEQ multiplex PCR; TCRdb has only the in-frame clones, and not every one. The data contain 140,000 to 150,000 clones, 84% of them singletons. The sequenced material came from peripheral blood. The receptors originated from a human donor in a cohort sampled during active COVID-19.

This clone appeared once. The chain is built from TRBV5-5 and TRBJ1-4; 8 bases agree with TRBD1. The CDR3 loop spans 15 amino acids. The germline V gene encodes CDR1 SGHKS and CDR2 YYEKEE (reference sequence). V lost 1 base to trimming and J lost 6 bases; unmatched junction nucleotides: 5. The CDR3 nucleotides are TGTGCCAGCAGCTTGACAGGGGGACGGGATGAAAAACTGTTTTTT. Translated, it gives CASSLTGGRDEKLFF.

This clone has only one observation. This rearrangement joins TRBV5-1 to TRBJ1-1; 10 nucleotides line up with TRBD1. CDR3 length equals 16 residues. J lost 0 bases, V lost 5 bases, and 7 bases had no gene match. Germline CDR1 SGHRS, CDR2 YFSETQ. This chain's CDR3 is CASRGDRGPMNTEAFF. The DNA for the CDR3 is TGCGCCAGCAGGGGGGACAGGGGTCCCATGAACACTGAAGCTTTCTTT.

V gene TRBV10-3 combines with J gene TRBJ2-2; TRBD1 agrees at 9 bases. The junction had 2 bases not matched to a gene; V was cut back by 4 bases and J by 5 bases. Germline CDR1 reads ENHRY; CDR2 reads SYGVKD. The CDR3 has 14 amino acids. CDR3 amino acids: CAISGTGDTGELFF. The DNA for the CDR3 is TGTGCCATCAGTGGGACAGGGGATACCGGGGAGCTGTTTTTT.

The rearrangement joins TRBV5-1 to TRBJ2-7; the D gene is possibly TRBD2 (5 bases). CDR3 length equals 14 residues. Between the trimmed V and J ends, which lost 4 bases and 2 bases, there was a span of 13 bases. Germline V lookup: CDR1 SGHRS, CDR2 YFSETQ. The CDR3 coding sequence is TGCGCCAGCAGCCTGGGCCGAGGGCCCTACGAGCAGTACTTC. As protein: CASSLGRGPYEQYF. Filled out from reference TRBV5-1 and TRBJ2-7, the complete variable domain reads KAGVTQTPRYLIKTRGQQVTLSCSPISGHRSVSWYQQTPGQGLQFLFEYFSETQRNKGNFPGRFSGRQFSNSRSEMNVSTLELGDSALYLCASSLGRGPYEQYFGPGTRLTVT.

V usage is TRBV5-1 and J usage is TRBJ2-3, with 9 bases aligning to TRBD2. The trim removed 8 bases at V and 3 bases at J, leaving 7 bases unmatched. The germline gives CDR1 SGHRS, CDR2 YFSETQ. This CDR3 spans 14 amino acids. The CDR3 nucleotides are TGCGCCAGTAATCTAGCGGGGAATACAGATACGCAGTATTTT. Translation: CASNLAGNTDTQYF.

The chain employs TRBV6-2 or TRBV6-3 and TRBJ2-5; TRBD2 aligns across 12 bases. Germline assignment: CDR1 MNHEY and CDR2 SVGEGT. This CDR3 region has 18 residues. After removal of 0 bases from V and 4 bases from J, the junction contained 9 bases not matched to a gene. The CDR3 DNA is TGTGCCAGCAGTTACTCCCTAGCGGGAGGGCCGGGGCGAGAGACCCAGTACTTC. It is translated as CASSYSLAGGPGRETQYF.

The gene calls are TRBV6-1 and TRBJ1-6, with TRBD1 as a possible D gene (5 bases). Looked up from germline, CDR1 is MNHNS and CDR2 is SASEGT. This CDR3 comprises 16 residues. The V gene lost 4 bases and the J gene lost 10 bases, with 20 bases spanning the gap. CDR3 in amino acids: CASSGVGPPGLSPLHF. Here the CDR3 DNA reads TGTGCCAGCAGTGGCGTCGGGCCTCCAGGGCTGTCACCCCTCCACTTT.

This clone was counted a few times. Additional DNA sequences in this sample encode the identical CDR3. The chain recombines TRBV9 with TRBJ1-5, with D unresolved. Trimming cost V 0 bases and J 0 bases, with 4 bases left between them. Germline V CDR1 and CDR2: SGDLS, YYNGEE. The CDR3 is 14 residues long. The CDR3: CASSVGLSNQPQHF. The CDR3 bases are TGTGCCAGCAGCGTAGGTCTTAGCAATCAGCCCCAGCATTTT.

The chain uses TRBV2 and TRBJ1-2; D call uncertain. Germline V CDR1 and CDR2: SNHLY, FYNNEI. The V end was cut by 4 bases, the J end by 7 bases, with 16 bases between. CDR3 length: 14 residues. CDR3 DNA: TGTGCCAGCAGTGGTGTAACGGGGATGCCTGGCTACACCTTC. As protein: CASSGVTGMPGYTF. The variable domain in full, completed from reference TRBV2 and TRBJ1-2, reads EPEVTQTPSHQVTQMGQEVILRCVPISNHLYFYWYRQILGQKVEFLVSFYNNEISEKSEIFDDQFSVERPDGSNFTLKIRSTKLEDSAMYFCASSGVTGMPGYTFGSGTRLTVV.

The genes are TRBV28 and TRBJ1-1, with 8 bases fitting TRBD1. The CDR3 totals 15 residues. With 6 bases clipped from V and 4 bases from J, the junction kept 10 bases outside the gene matches. Germline CDR1 reads MDHEN; CDR2 reads SYDVKM. CDR3 nucleotides: TGTGCCAGCAGGTACTTCCAGGGGGCTAGCACTGAAGCTTTCTTT. The encoded protein is CASRYFQGASTEAFF.

The J gene is TRBJ1-4, the V gene TRBV5-1; D is unresolved. V was shortened by 5 bases and J by 12 bases, with 14 bases between the two germline ends. The CDR3 sequence is 12 residues long. CDR1 and CDR2 from the germline V gene are SGHRS and YFSETQ. CDR3 region: CASREDREELFF. The CDR3 DNA reads as TGCGCCAGCAGGGAGGACCGGGAGGAACTGTTTTTT.

The rearrangement uses TRBV3-1 (or the pseudogene TRBV3-2) and TRBJ2-5; D unresolved. Between the trimmed V and J ends, which lost 0 bases and 1 base, there was a span of 6 bases. Per the germline V gene, CDR1 is LGHDT and CDR2 is YNNKEL (reference sequence). The CDR3 runs 14 residues. The CDR3: CASSQDVSQETQYF. CDR3 DNA sequence: TGTGCCAGCAGCCAAGACGTCAGCCAAGAGACCCAGTACTTC.

The chain couples TRBV7-2 to TRBJ1-6; perhaps TRBD1 as D (6 bases). This CDR3 is built from 14 residues. The V and J ends lost 3 bases and 8 bases respectively, with 11 bases between them. The germline CDR1 and CDR2 sequences are SGHTA and FQGNSA. CDR3 region: CASSLRSGDSPLHF. CDR3 sequence (DNA): TGTGCCAGCAGCTTGCGGTCAGGGGATTCACCCCTCCACTTT.

The gene calls are TRBV4-3 and TRBJ2-1; 9 bases agree with TRBD2. Trimming removed 2 bases from V and 3 bases from J; junction bases left unmatched: 2. CDR1 and CDR2 from the germline V gene are LGHNA and YSLEER. CDR3 size: 15 residues. The CDR3 is CASSQSRGGYNEQFF. The CDR3 nucleotides read TGCGCCAGCAGCCAATCGCGGGGGGGCTACAATGAGCAGTTCTTC.

The chain combines TRBV24-1 with TRBJ2-2; 7 bases are a match to TRBD1. Losses at the gene ends were 3 bases for V and 7 bases for J; bases not matched to a gene: 7. The length of the CDR3 is 15 residues. Germline CDR1 KGHDR, CDR2 SFDVKD. In nucleotides, the CDR3 is TGTGCCACCAGTGATACACAGGGGTTTGACGGGGAGCTGTTTTTT. Amino acid sequence: CATSDTQGFDGELFF.

The CDR3 is CASRPGPQETQYF. CDR3 in DNA: TGTGCCAGCCGCCCGGGTCCGCAAGAGACCCAGTACTTC. The rearrangement links TRBV12-3 or TRBV12-4 to TRBJ2-5; the D is unclear. Trimming stripped 8 bases from V and 2 bases from J, with 12 bases between. The CDR3 has 13 amino acids.

In its sample, this clone was seen a few times. The genes are TRBV24-1 and TRBJ2-1; the match to TRBD2 covers 8 bases. Per the germline V gene, CDR1 is KGHDR and CDR2 is SFDVKD. CDR3 length: 17 amino acids. V shed 5 bases and J 7 bases; nucleotides not matched to a gene: 15. CDR3 sequence: CATSGTEAAGAINEQFF. The CDR3 DNA sequence: TGTGCCACCAGTGGGACGGAGGCAGCGGGAGCGATAAATGAGCAGTTCTTC.

The chain recombines TRBV14 with TRBJ2-7; 9 positions agree with TRBD1. CDR1 SGHDN and CDR2 FVKESK come from the germline V gene. Trimming took 2 bases from V and 1 from J; bases not matched to a gene: 12. There are 18 residues in the CDR3. DNA for the CDR3: TGTGCCAGCAGCCAACCCAGTGGGGACAGGGTCGTATCCTACGAGCAGTACTTC. This gives the protein CASSQPSGDRVVSYEQYF.

This clone came up once. The chain combines TRBV7-2 with TRBJ1-2, with unresolved D. The CDR3 is 14 residues long. CDR1 and CDR2 (germline): SGHTA, FQGNSA. Trimming cost V 5 bases and J 4 bases, with 14 bases left between them. CDR3 protein: CASSPRGGSYGYTF. The CDR3 DNA sequence: TGTGCCAGCAGCCCCCGGGGAGGGTCCTATGGCTACACCTTC.

The gene calls are TRBV5-1 and TRBJ1-2; the match to TRBD1 covers 7 bases. Germline values: CDR1 SGHRS, CDR2 YFSETQ. The CDR3 covers 14 residues. V lost 1 base, J lost 4 bases, and 4 bases stayed unmatched. The CDR3 loop reads CASSLSGGTYGYTF. CDR3 DNA sequence: TGCGCCAGCAGCTTGTCAGGGGGAACCTATGGCTACACCTTC.

V and J are TRBV6-2 or TRBV6-3 and TRBJ1-1, with 11 nucleotides matching TRBD1. The ends lost 5 bases at V and 2 bases at J; junction bases unmatched: 10. The CDR3 runs to 17 residues. Germline V gene data show CDR1 as MNHEY and CDR2 as SVGEGT. In DNA, the CDR3 is TGTGCCAGCAGTCGCTTGAGGACAGGGGGCGGTAACACTGAAGCTTTCTTT. It yields the protein CASSRLRTGGGNTEAFF.

The chain joins TRBV9 to TRBJ2-6; no definite D call. CDR3 size: 16 residues. V was clipped by 4 bases and J by 0 bases, with 11 bases between them. Germline-derived CDR1 and CDR2 are SGDLS and YYNGEE. The CDR3 sequence is CASSPWLGSGANVLTF. CDR3 in DNA: TGTGCCAGCAGCCCCTGGCTTGGCTCTGGGGCCAACGTCCTGACTTTC.

This rearrangement joins TRBV11-1 to TRBJ1-2, with D perhaps TRBD1 (5 bases). This CDR3 comprises 12 residues. Trimming took 5 bases from V and 7 from J, leaving 11 bases between them. CDR1 and CDR2 from the germline V gene are SGHAT and FQDESV (reference sequence). In DNA form, the CDR3 reads TGTGCCAGCAGCCTAAGGGGTCTTGGCTACACCTTC. It translates to CASSLRGLGYTF.

This rearrangement joins TRBV6-6 to TRBJ2-2; 10 bases agree with TRBD1. Losses at the gene ends were 6 bases for V and 3 bases for J; bases not matched to a gene: 4. Germline V gene data show CDR1 as MNHNY and CDR2 as SVGAGI (reference sequence). The CDR3 has 15 residues. The CDR3 loop reads CASRLTGGDTGELFF. The CDR3 DNA sequence: TGTGCCAGCAGGCTGACAGGGGGCGACACCGGGGAGCTGTTTTTT.

This chain joins TRBV11-2 and TRBJ2-4, with 8 bases matching TRBD2. From germline, CDR1 is SGHAT and CDR2 FQNNGV. The junction had 2 bases not matched to a gene; V was cut back by 4 bases and J by 0 bases. This CDR3 has 15 residues. CDR3 region: CASSSGGVAKNIQYF. The CDR3, as DNA: TGTGCCAGCAGCTCGGGGGGGGTAGCCAAAAACATTCAGTACTTC.